This TCR beta chain was captured in a study of T cell changes during pregnancy in multiple sclerosis. CDR1 and CDR2 from the germline V gene are MNHNS and SASEGT. This CDR3 spans 12 amino acids. V was clipped by 2 bases and J by 8 bases, with 9 bases between them. Method: immunoSEQ multiplex PCR; TCRdb's copy keeps in-frame clones and lacks some. The data contain over 45,000 clones, 85% to 90% of them singletons. The receptor's source is a female donor with multiple sclerosis, enrolled in a pregnancy study. V is TRBV6-1 and J is TRBJ1-2, with D possibly matching TRBD1 (5 bases). Here the sequenced sample was peripheral blood, taken in the first trimester of pregnancy. The CDR3 nucleotides read TGTGCCAGCAGTGAATATGGGGGGGGCTACACCTTC. Its translation is CASSEYGGGYTF.